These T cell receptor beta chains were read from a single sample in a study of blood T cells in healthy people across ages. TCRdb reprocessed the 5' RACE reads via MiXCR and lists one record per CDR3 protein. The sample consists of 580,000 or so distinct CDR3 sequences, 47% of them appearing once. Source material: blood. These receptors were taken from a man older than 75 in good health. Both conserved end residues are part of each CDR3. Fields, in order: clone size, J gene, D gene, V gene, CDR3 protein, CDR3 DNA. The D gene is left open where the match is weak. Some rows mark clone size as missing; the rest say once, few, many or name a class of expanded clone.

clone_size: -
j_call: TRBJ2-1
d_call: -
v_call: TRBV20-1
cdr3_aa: CSVGEGGYNEQFF
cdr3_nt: TGCAGTGTTGGTGAGGGGGGCTACAATGAGCAGTTCTTC

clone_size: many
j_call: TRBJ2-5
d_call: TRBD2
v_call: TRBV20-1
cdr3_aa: CSAELAGVETQYF
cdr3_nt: TGCAGTGCTGAACTAGCGGGAGTGGAGACCCAGTACTTC

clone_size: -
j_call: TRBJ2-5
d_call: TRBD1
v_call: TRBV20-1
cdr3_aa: CSVLGRDRETQYF
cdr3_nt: TGCAGTGTACTCGGACGGGACAGAGAGACCCAGTACTTC

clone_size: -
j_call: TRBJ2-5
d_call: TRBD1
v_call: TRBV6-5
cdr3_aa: CASSYSTGVGTQYF
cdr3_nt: TGTGCCAGCAGTTACTCGACAGGGGTTGGGACCCAGTACTTC

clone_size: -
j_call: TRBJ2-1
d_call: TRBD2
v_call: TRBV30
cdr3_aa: CACPFAGGGSEQFF
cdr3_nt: TGTGCCTGCCCTTTTGCGGGAGGCGGAAGTGAGCAGTTCTTC

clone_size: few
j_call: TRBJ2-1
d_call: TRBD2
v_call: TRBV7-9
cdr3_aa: CASSTLAGASYNEQFF
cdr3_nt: TGTGCCAGCAGCACGCTAGCGGGAGCCTCCTACAATGAGCAGTTCTTC

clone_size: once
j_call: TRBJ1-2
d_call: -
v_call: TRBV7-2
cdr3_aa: CASTEGRSNYGYTF
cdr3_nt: TGTGCCAGCACCGAAGGCAGGTCGAACTATGGCTACACCTTC

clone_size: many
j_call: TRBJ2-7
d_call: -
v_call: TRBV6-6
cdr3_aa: CASSYSGSHSYEQYF
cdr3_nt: TGTGCCAGCAGTTACTCAGGGTCGCACTCCTACGAGCAGTACTTC

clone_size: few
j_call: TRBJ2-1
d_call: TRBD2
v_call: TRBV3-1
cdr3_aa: CASSSVLAGGGEQFF
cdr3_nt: TGTGCCAGCAGCTCCGTACTAGCGGGAGGAGGTGAGCAGTTCTTC

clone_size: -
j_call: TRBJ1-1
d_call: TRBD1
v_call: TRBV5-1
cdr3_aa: CASSPDRATEAFF
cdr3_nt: TGCGCCAGCAGCCCGGACAGGGCCACTGAAGCTTTCTTT

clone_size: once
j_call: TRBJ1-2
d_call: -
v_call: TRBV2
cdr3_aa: CASLYGPEGYTF
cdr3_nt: TGTGCCAGCCTCTATGGGCCGGAGGGCTACACCTTT

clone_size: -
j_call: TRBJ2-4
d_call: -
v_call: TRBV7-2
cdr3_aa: CASSSTRDTRKAKNIQYF
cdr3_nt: TGTGCCAGCAGCTCAACCCGGGACACGAGAAAAGCCAAAAACATTCAGTACTTC

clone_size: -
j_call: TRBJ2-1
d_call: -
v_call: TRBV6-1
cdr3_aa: CASSERGLGPGNEQFF
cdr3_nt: TGTGCCAGCAGTGAAAGAGGTCTGGGGCCAGGGAATGAGCAGTTCTTC

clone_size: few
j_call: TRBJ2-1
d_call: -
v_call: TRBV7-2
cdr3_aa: CASSRLGSYNEQFF
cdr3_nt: TGTGCCAGCAGTCGGCTGGGCTCCTACAATGAGCAGTTCTTC

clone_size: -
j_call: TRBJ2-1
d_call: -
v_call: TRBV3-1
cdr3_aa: CASSQDSPRFNEQFF
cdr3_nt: TGTGCCAGCAGCCAAGACTCGCCCAGATTCAATGAGCAGTTCTTC

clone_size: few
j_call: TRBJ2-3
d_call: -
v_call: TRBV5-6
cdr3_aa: CASSLQITDTQYF
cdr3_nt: TGTGCCAGCAGCCTACAGATTACAGATACGCAGTATTTT

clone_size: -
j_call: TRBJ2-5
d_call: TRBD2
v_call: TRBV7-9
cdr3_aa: CASSSDPAGGEQYF
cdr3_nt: TGTGCCAGCAGCTCCGATCCGGCGGGAGGTGAGCAGTACTTC

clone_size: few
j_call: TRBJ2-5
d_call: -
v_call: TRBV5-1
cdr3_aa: CASSLQREETQYF
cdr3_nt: TGCGCCAGCAGCTTGCAGCGGGAAGAGACCCAGTACTTC

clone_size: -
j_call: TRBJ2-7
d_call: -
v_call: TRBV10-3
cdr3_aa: CAITRTNEGEQYF
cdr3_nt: TGTGCCATCACAAGGACAAACGAAGGCGAGCAGTACTTC

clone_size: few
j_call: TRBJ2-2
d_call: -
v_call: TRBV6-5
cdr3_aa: CASSKNTGELFF
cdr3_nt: TGTGCCAGCAGTAAGAACACCGGGGAGCTGTTTTTT

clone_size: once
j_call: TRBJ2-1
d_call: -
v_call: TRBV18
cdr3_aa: CASSPLVGEQFF
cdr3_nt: TGTGCCAGCTCACCATTAGTAGGTGAGCAGTTCTTC

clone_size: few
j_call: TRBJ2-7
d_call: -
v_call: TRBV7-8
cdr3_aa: CASSSTTDYEQYF
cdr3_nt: TGTGCCAGCAGCTCCACGACGGACTACGAGCAGTACTTC

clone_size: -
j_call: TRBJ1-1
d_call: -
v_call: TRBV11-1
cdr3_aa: CASSPQTEAFF
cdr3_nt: TGTGCCAGCAGCCCTCAGACTGAAGCTTTCTTT

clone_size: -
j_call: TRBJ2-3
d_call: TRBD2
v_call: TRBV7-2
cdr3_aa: CASSLVGLAGATDTQYF
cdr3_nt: TGTGCCAGCAGCTTAGTCGGCCTAGCGGGAGCCACAGATACGCAGTATTTT

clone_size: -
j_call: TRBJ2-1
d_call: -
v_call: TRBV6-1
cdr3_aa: CASSEGRRGYNEQFF
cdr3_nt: TGTGCCAGCAGTGAAGGCCGGCGGGGATACAATGAGCAGTTCTTC

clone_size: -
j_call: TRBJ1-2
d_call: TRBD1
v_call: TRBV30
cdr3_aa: CAWSGDRGAYGYTF
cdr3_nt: TGTGCCTGGAGCGGAGACAGGGGGGCCTATGGCTACACCTTC

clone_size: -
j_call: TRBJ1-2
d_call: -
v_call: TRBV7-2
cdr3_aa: CASSLARQGCGYTF
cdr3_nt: TGTGCCAGCAGCTTAGCGAGGCAGGGGTGTGGCTACACCTTC

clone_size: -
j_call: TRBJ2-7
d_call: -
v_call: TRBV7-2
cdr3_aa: CASSLYVEETLYF
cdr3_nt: TGTGCCAGCAGCTTATATGTGGAAGAGACCCTGTACTTC

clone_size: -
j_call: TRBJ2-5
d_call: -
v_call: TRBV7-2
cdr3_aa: CASSLVRGPGWPQYF
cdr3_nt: TGTGCCAGCAGCTTAGTTCGGGGGCCAGGTTGGCCCCAGTACTTC

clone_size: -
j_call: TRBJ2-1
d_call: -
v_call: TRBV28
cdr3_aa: CASSFPRRNLGNEQFF
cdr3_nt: TGTGCCAGCAGTTTCCCCCGGCGTAATCTTGGGAATGAGCAGTTCTTC

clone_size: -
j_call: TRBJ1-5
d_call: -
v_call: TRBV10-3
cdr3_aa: CAISESERGQPQHF
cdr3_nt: TGTGCCATCAGTGAGTCTGAGAGGGGTCAGCCCCAGCATTTT

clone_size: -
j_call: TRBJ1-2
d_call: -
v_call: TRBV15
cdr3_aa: CATSRDRGGSYGYTF
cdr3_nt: TGTGCCACCAGCAGAGATCGGGGAGGGAGCTATGGCTACACCTTC

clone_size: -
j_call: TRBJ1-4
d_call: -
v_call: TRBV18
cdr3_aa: CASSPGRVGNEKLFF
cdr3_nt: TGTGCCAGCTCACCAGGCCGGGTCGGGAATGAAAAACTGTTTTTT

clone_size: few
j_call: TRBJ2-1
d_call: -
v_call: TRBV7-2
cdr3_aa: CASSPEGSGTYNEQFF
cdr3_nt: TGTGCCAGCAGCCCAGAAGGGAGCGGAACCTACAATGAGCAGTTCTTC

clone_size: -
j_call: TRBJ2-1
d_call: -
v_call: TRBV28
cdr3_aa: CASTGSSYNEQFF
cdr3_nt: TGTGCCAGCACGGGTAGCTCCTACAATGAGCAGTTCTTC

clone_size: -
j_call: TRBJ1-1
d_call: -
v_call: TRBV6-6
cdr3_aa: CASSPPVGRGNTEAFF
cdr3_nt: TGTGCCAGCAGCCCTCCAGTTGGCCGGGGGAACACTGAAGCTTTCTTT

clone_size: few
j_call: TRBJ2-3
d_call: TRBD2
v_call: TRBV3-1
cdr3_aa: CASSQVLTSGAFTDTQYF
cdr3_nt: TGTGCCAGCAGCCAAGTACTTACCAGCGGGGCTTTCACAGATACGCAGTATTTT

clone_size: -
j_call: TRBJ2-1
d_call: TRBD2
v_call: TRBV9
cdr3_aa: CASSVENSGSDEQFF
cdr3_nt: TGTGCCAGCAGCGTAGAGAATAGCGGGAGTGATGAGCAGTTCTTC

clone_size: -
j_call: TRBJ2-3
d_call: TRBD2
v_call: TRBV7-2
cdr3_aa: CASSRLAGVTDTQYF
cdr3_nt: TGTGCCAGCAGCCGACTAGCGGGGGTCACAGATACGCAGTATTTT

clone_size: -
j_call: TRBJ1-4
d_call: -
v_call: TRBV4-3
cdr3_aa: CASSQDGLKLFF
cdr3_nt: TGCGCCAGCAGCCAAGACGGCCTAAAACTGTTTTTT

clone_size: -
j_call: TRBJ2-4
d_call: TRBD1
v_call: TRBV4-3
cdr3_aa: CASSQGNRGLNIQYF
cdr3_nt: TGCGCCAGCAGCCAAGGAAACAGGGGGCTGAACATTCAGTACTTC

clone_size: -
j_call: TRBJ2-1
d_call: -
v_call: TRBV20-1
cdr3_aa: CSANFRGYSYNEQFF
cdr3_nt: TGCAGTGCTAATTTTCGGGGGTACTCCTACAATGAGCAGTTCTTC

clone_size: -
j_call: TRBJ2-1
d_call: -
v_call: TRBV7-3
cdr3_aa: CASSLTGSAEQFF
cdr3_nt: TGTGCCAGCAGCTTAACTGGTTCTGCTGAGCAGTTCTTC

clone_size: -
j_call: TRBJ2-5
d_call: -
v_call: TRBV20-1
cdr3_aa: CSARDGRAQETQYF
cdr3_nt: TGCAGCGCTAGAGATGGCAGGGCCCAAGAGACCCAGTACTTC

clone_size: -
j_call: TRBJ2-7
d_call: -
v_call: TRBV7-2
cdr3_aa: CASSLGGTNAYEQYF
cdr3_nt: TGTGCCAGCAGCTTAGGAGGCACAAACGCCTACGAGCAGTACTTC

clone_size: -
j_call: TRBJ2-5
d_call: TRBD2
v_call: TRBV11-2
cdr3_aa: CASSLTPSGGYQETQYF
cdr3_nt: TGTGCCAGCAGCTTGACCCCCAGCGGGGGCTACCAAGAGACCCAGTACTTC

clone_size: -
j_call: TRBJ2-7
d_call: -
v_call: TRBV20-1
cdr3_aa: CSAREASYEQYF
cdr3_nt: TGCAGTGCTAGAGAAGCCTCTTACGAGCAGTACTTC

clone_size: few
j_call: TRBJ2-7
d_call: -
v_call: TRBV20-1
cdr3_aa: CSASVRAYNEQYF
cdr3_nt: TGCAGTGCTAGTGTCAGGGCCTACAATGAGCAGTACTTC

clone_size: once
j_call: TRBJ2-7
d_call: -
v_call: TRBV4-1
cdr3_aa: CASSHQQGDEQYF
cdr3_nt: TGCGCCAGCAGCCATCAGCAGGGAGACGAGCAGTACTTC

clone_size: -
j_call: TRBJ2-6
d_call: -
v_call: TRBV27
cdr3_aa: CASSLGAISSGANVLTF
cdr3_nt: TGTGCCAGCAGTTTAGGAGCGATTAGCTCTGGGGCCAACGTCCTGACTTTC

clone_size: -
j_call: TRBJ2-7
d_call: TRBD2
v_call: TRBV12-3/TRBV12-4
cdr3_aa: CASSLTSGGPDGEQYF
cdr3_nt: TGTGCCAGCAGTTTAACTAGCGGGGGGCCGGATGGGGAGCAGTACTTC

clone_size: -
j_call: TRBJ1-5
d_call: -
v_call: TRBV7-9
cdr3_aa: CASSPGVQPQHF
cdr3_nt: TGTGCCAGCAGCCCCGGGGTCCAGCCCCAGCATTTT

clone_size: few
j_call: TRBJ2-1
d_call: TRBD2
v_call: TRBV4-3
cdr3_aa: CASSQSSGGHNEQFF
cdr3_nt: TGCGCCAGCAGCCAATCTAGCGGGGGCCACAATGAGCAGTTCTTC

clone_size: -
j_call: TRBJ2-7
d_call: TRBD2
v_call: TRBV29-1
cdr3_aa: CSVTGTINEQYF
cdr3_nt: TGCAGCGTCACCGGGACTATCAATGAGCAGTACTTC

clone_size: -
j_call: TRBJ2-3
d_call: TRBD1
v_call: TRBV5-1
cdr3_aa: CASSFDRVGDTQYF
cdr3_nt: TGCGCCAGCAGCTTTGACAGGGTGGGAGATACGCAGTATTTT